This section outlines one T cell receptor (beta chain) sequence together with its context. MiXCR was run by TCRdb on the RT-PCR reads, yielding one entry per CDR3 protein. The sample includes about 700,000 distinct CDR3 sequences, 14% seen only once; the top ten take 3% to 4.5%. CDR3 length equals 15 residues. With 6 bases removed from V and 2 bases from J, the gap between germline ends came to 15 bases. CDR1 is MDHEN and CDR2 is SYDVKM in the germline V gene. The V gene is TRBV28, the J gene TRBJ2-3; possibly TRBD2 for D (5 bases). This TCR came from a female donor in good health, serving as a healthy control. Sequencing input: memory CD4+ T cells from blood. CDR3 protein: CASSLAPELTDTQYF. The CDR3 nucleotides are TGTGCCAGCAGCCTAGCACCGGAGCTCACAGATACGCAGTATTTT.